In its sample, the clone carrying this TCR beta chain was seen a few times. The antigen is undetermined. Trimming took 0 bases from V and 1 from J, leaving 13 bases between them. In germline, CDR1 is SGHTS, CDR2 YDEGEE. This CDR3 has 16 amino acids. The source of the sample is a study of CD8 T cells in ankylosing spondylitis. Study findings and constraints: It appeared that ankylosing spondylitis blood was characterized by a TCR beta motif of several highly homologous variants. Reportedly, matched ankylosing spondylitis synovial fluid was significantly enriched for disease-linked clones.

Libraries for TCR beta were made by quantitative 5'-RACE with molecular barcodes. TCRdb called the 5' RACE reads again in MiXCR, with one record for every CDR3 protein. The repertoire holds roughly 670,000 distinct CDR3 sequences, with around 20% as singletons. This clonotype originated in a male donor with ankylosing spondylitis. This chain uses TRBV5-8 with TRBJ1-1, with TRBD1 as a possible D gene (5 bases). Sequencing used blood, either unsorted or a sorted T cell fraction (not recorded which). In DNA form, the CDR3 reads TGTGCCAGCAGCTTGGGCAGGGTAAATGGGAACACTGAAGCTTTCTTT. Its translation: CASSLGRVNGNTEAFF.